The clone carrying this T cell receptor (beta chain) was found a few times. Its antigen is still unknown. The entry originates in a study of graft-versus-host responses after intestinal transplantation. V gave up 0 bases and J gave up 7 bases; unmatched junction bases: 7. The CDR3 length is 16 residues. CDR1 is LGHNA, CDR2 YNFKEQ, per germline. Profiled with immunoSEQ multiplex PCR; TCRdb holds only in-frame clones, not every one. The repertoire holds around 130,000 clones, with around nine tenths as singletons. The genes are TRBV4-2 and TRBJ2-4; 9 bases align to TRBD1. Sequencing was performed on unstimulated CD4+ T cells sorted from spleen or lymph node cells, taken before intestinal transplant. The receptor was isolated from a human donor who received an intestinal transplant. CDR3 sequence: CASSQDSRTGVNIQYF. The CDR3 bases are TGTGCCAGCAGCCAAGATAGTAGGACAGGGGTGAACATTCAGTACTTC.